This passage covers 32 T cell receptor beta chains from one sample sequenced in a study of blood T cell repertoires in COVID-19. Sequencing used immunoSEQ multiplex PCR; TCRdb keeps in-frame clones, though not all of them. The sample shows about 230,000 clones, approximately 84% of them seen only once. The sample was peripheral blood. These receptors originate from a woman of 80 years or more with acute or convalescent COVID-19.

The chain couples TRBV28 to TRBJ1-3; the D gene is possibly TRBD1 (5 bases). The CDR3 runs to 14 residues. Germline V gene data show CDR1 as MDHEN and CDR2 as SYDVKM. V was clipped by 8 bases and J by 0 bases, with 11 bases between them. This CDR3 reads CASVDIASGNTIYF. CDR3 DNA sequence: TGTGCCAGCGTGGACATCGCCTCTGGAAACACCATATATTTT.

This chain joins TRBV18 and TRBJ2-4; 14 bases agree with TRBD2. In germline, CDR1 is KGHSH, CDR2 LQKENI. This CDR3 is built from 21 residues. V lost 3 bases and J lost 3; bases outside the gene matches: 16. DNA for the CDR3: TGTGCCAGCTCACCGACGCCGGGACTAGCGGGAGTAGGCGTGGTCAAAAACATTCAGTACTTC. Protein product: CASSPTPGLAGVGVVKNIQYF.

V gene TRBV7-8 combines with J gene TRBJ2-7; the match to TRBD2 covers 7 bases. CDR1 and CDR2 (germline): SGHVS, FQNEAQ. The CDR3 is 15 residues long. The J segment lost 5 bases and the V segment lost 5 bases, leaving 12 bases of the junction unmatched. DNA for the CDR3: TGTGCCAGCAGCCCACAGCGACGGGAGGTCAACGAGCAGTACTTC. This gives the protein CASSPQRREVNEQYF.

The genes are TRBV28 and TRBJ2-2, with 12 nucleotides matching TRBD2. This CDR3 spans 15 amino acids. Losses at the gene ends were 7 bases for V and 7 bases for J; bases not matched to a gene: 7. Looked up from germline, CDR1 is MDHEN and CDR2 is SYDVKM. The CDR3 DNA reads TGTGCCAGCAATCCGGGACTAGCGGGTGGCGGGGAGCTGTTTTTT. Its protein is CASNPGLAGGGELFF. The full variable domain, completed using reference TRBV28 and TRBJ2-2, is DVKVTQSSRYLVKRTGEKVFLECVQDMDHENMFWYRQDPGLGLRLIYFSYDVKMKEKGDIPEGYSVSREKKERFSLILESASTNQTSMYLCASNPGLAGGGELFFGEGSRLTVL.

The chain recombines TRBV7-2 with TRBJ1-4; D is uncertain. The CDR3 has 13 residues. V gave up 4 bases and J gave up 5 bases, with 8 bases separating them. Germline assignment: CDR1 SGHTA and CDR2 FQGNSA. DNA of the CDR3: TGTGCCAGCAGCTCGGGGAGAAATGAAAAACTGTTTTTT. Translation: CASSSGRNEKLFF. The complete variable domain, with remaining parts taken from reference TRBV7-2 and TRBJ1-4, reads GAGVSQSPSNKVTEKGKDVELRCDPISGHTALYWYRQSLGQGLEFLIYFQGNSAPDKSGLPSDRFSAERTGGSVSTLTIQRTQQEDSAVYLCASSSGRNEKLFFGSGTQLSVL.

The rearrangement uses TRBV5-1 and TRBJ2-7; 11 nucleotides align to TRBD2. This CDR3 contains 15 residues. After removal of 4 bases from V and 3 bases from J, the junction contained 6 bases not matched to a gene. Germline loops: CDR1 SGHRS, CDR2 YFSETQ. CDR3 sequence reads: CASSRTGTSGYEQYF. As DNA, the CDR3 is TGCGCCAGCAGCCGAACCGGGACTAGCGGCTACGAGCAGTACTTC.

This sequence joins TRBV24-1 and TRBJ2-1; 7 bases match TRBD2. The CDR3 spans 20 residues. The J segment lost 3 bases and the V segment lost 3 bases, leaving 19 bases of the junction unmatched. The germline CDR1 and CDR2 sequences are KGHDR and SFDVKD. The CDR3 DNA reads TGTGCCACCAGTGATGCTTTCAAGAATTTTCAAGCGGGGCACTACAATGAGCAGTTCTTC. Translation: CATSDAFKNFQAGHYNEQFF.

The V and J genes are TRBV7-3 and TRBJ2-1; 7 bases are a match to TRBD2. The CDR3 extends over 16 amino acids. Germline loops: CDR1 SGHTA, CDR2 FQGTGA. J was trimmed by 5 bases and V by 1 base; bases with no gene match: 8. CDR3 protein: CASSLRDYSRDNEQFF. CDR3 DNA: TGTGCCAGCAGCTTAAGGGACTATTCAAGGGACAATGAGCAGTTCTTC.

Here the CDR3 reads CASSVQRGSYEQYF. CDR3 nucleotide sequence: TGTGCCAGCAGTGTTCAGCGGGGATCCTACGAGCAGTACTTC. The rearrangement joins TRBV6-4 to TRBJ2-7; 7 bases match TRBD2. CDR1 MRHNA and CDR2 SNTAGT come from the germline V gene. CDR3 length equals 14 residues. After removal of 4 bases from V and 1 base from J, the junction contained 4 bases not matched to a gene.

The chain couples TRBV7-2 to TRBJ1-5; D unresolved. V lost 0 bases and J 5 bases, leaving 14 bases between the germline ends. The CDR3 has 16 amino acids. Germline assignment: CDR1 SGHTA and CDR2 FQGNSA. CDR3 in DNA: TGTGCCAGCAGCTTAGCTGCCGCCCCCGCGGATCAGCCCCAGCATTTT. This encodes CASSLAAAPADQPQHF.

The chain uses TRBV27 and TRBJ1-4; 8 positions agree with TRBD1. V lost 3 bases, J lost 8 bases, and 5 bases stayed unmatched. CDR3 length: 14 amino acids. Looked up from germline, CDR1 is MNHEY and CDR2 is SMNVEV (reference sequence). CDR3: CASSFQGAEEKLFF. The CDR3 DNA sequence: TGTGCCAGCAGTTTTCAGGGGGCGGAAGAAAAACTGTTTTTT.

The chain links TRBV19 to TRBJ1-5, with D maybe TRBD1 (6 bases). This CDR3 spans 16 amino acids. Trimming took 6 bases from V and 3 from J, leaving 18 bases between them. Per germline, CDR1 LNHDA and CDR2 SQIVND (reference sequence). The CDR3 here is CASRWAGASVNQPQHF. Here the CDR3 DNA reads TGTGCCAGTAGGTGGGCAGGGGCCTCCGTCAATCAGCCCCAGCATTTT. Using reference TRBV19 and TRBJ1-5 for the parts outside the CDR3, the full variable domain is DGGITQSPKYLFRKEGQNVTLSCEQNLNHDAMYWYRQDPGQGLRLIYYSQIVNDFQKGDIAEGYSVSREKKESFPLTVTSAQKNPTAFYLCASRWAGASVNQPQHFGDGTRLSIL.

This chain joins TRBV30 and TRBJ2-3; 7 nucleotides align to TRBD2. Germline assignment: CDR1 GTSNPN and CDR2 SVGIG (reference sequence). With V trimmed by 2 bases and J by 0 bases, 8 bases remained unmatched. CDR3 length equals 16 residues. In nucleotides, the CDR3 is TGTGCCTGGAGTCCCGGCGGCGGGGGAAGCACAGATACGCAGTATTTT. Translating gives CAWSPGGGGSTDTQYF.

The rearrangement joins TRBV7-2 to TRBJ2-5; 7 bases are a match to TRBD2. The CDR3 covers 13 residues. Losses at the gene ends were 6 bases for V and 1 base for J; bases not matched to a gene: 2. Germline loops: CDR1 SGHTA, CDR2 FQGNSA. The CDR3 is CASRGGSQETQYF. CDR3 in DNA: TGTGCCAGCAGGGGAGGGAGCCAAGAGACCCAGTACTTC.

The chain employs TRBV3-1 (or the pseudogene TRBV3-2) and TRBJ1-2; 9 nucleotides agree with TRBD1. The CDR3 covers 13 residues. In germline, CDR1 is LGHDT, CDR2 YNNKEL (reference sequence). The J segment lost 6 bases and the V segment lost 4 bases, leaving 3 bases of the junction unmatched. CDR3 DNA: TGTGCCAGCAGCCCACGGACAGGGGATGGCTACACCTTC. It codes for CASSPRTGDGYTF.

The CDR3 DNA sequence: TGTGCCAGTAGTCAGGTGGAGGGAACGGAGCAGTACTTC. Translating it yields CASSQVEGTEQYF. The chain couples TRBV19 to TRBJ2-7; TRBD2 is a possible D gene (6 bases). Germline V gives CDR1 LNHDA, CDR2 SQIVND (reference sequence). Trimming stripped 5 bases from V and 7 bases from J, with 15 bases between. The CDR3 loop spans 13 amino acids.

The J gene is TRBJ2-7, the V gene TRBV11-2; D ambiguous. This CDR3 contains 12 residues. Germline CDR1 is SGHAT and CDR2 is FQNNGV. V was pared by 8 bases and J by 1 base, with 9 bases between. DNA of the CDR3: TGTGCCAGCCGTCGGTGGTCCTACGAGCAGTACTTC. This codes for CASRRWSYEQYF.

V and J are TRBV12-3 or TRBV12-4 and TRBJ1-6; 8 nucleotides align to TRBD1. J was trimmed by 6 bases and V by 9 bases; bases with no gene match: 4. The CDR3 runs 13 residues. CDR3 sequence: CARTGERNSPLHF. The DNA for the CDR3 is TGTGCCAGGACAGGGGAACGTAATTCACCCCTCCACTTT.

This chain links TRBV29-1 with TRBJ1-3; 7 nucleotides agree with TRBD1. The V gene end was trimmed by 2 bases and the J gene end by 7 bases; junction bases not matched to a gene: 11. Germline V lookup: CDR1 SQVTM, CDR2 ANQGSEA. This CDR3 is 15 amino acids long. The CDR3 reads CSVESQGVPGNTIYF. Here the CDR3 DNA reads TGCAGCGTTGAATCGCAGGGGGTGCCGGGGAACACCATATATTTT.

The chain recombines TRBV2 with TRBJ1-5, with D unclear. Germline-derived CDR1 and CDR2 are SNHLY and FYNNEI. Between the trimmed V and J ends, which lost 6 bases and 4 bases, there was a span of 16 bases. The CDR3 spans 15 residues. CDR3 nucleotide sequence: TGTGCCAGCAGCGGAGGTACGGACTTGAATCAGCCCCAGCATTTT. Translation gives CASSGGTDLNQPQHF.

The V and J genes are TRBV19 and TRBJ1-2; TRBD1 matches at 11 bases. V was pared by 2 bases and J by 8 bases, with 7 bases of the junction left unmatched. CDR3 size: 15 residues. CDR1 LNHDA and CDR2 SQIVND come from the germline V gene (reference sequence). CDR3 sequence (DNA): TGTGCCAGTAGTATAAATGGACAGGGGGCGCGAGGCTACACCTTC. Its protein product is CASSINGQGARGYTF.

This chain joins TRBV6-5 and TRBJ2-2, with D possibly matching TRBD1 (5 bases). Germline CDR1 reads MNHEY; CDR2 reads SVGAGI. V was trimmed by 1 base and J by 4 bases, leaving 13 bases between them. There are 16 residues in the CDR3. CDR3 bases: TGTGCCAGCAGTTACTTTGACAGACCCCTCACCGGGGAGCTGTTTTTT. This codes for CASSYFDRPLTGELFF.

The CDR3 is CASSRFFAGGSLSYNEQFF. The CDR3 DNA follows: TGCGCCAGCAGCCGCTTCTTTGCGGGAGGGTCCCTTTCCTACAATGAGCAGTTCTTC. The chain links TRBV4-1 to TRBJ2-1; 9 bases fit TRBD2. This CDR3 spans 19 amino acids. The junction had 14 bases not matched to a gene; V was cut back by 4 bases and J by 1 base. CDR1 MGHRA and CDR2 YSYEKL come from the germline V gene.

The rearrangement joins TRBV10-1 to TRBJ1-1, with 8 bases identical to TRBD1. Germline CDR1 WNHNN, CDR2 SYGVQD (reference sequence). V shed 0 bases and J 5 bases; nucleotides not matched to a gene: 17. The CDR3 extends over 19 amino acids. Written as DNA, the CDR3 is TGCGCCAGCAGTGAGTCTATGAGGGCAGGGGGCGTCATGAGAACTGAAGCTTTCTTT. Translated: CASSESMRAGGVMRTEAFF.

This clone was counted a few times. The J gene is TRBJ1-5, the V gene TRBV19, with D hard to call. Germline-derived CDR1 and CDR2 are LNHDA and SQIVND (reference sequence). V gave up 4 bases and J gave up 3 bases, with 13 bases separating them. The CDR3 extends over 15 amino acids. The DNA of the CDR3 is TGTGCCAGTAGTACCGGTCGAGGGAACAATCAGCCCCAGCATTTT. It is translated as CASSTGRGNNQPQHF.

V is TRBV5-6 and J is TRBJ1-1; D call uncertain. The CDR3 is 14 amino acids. The ends were cut back, 0 bases at V and 1 base at J, with 7 bases in the middle. From germline, CDR1 is SGHDT and CDR2 YYEEEE. The CDR3 sequence: CASSLAGSNTEAFF. The CDR3 bases are TGTGCCAGCAGCTTGGCGGGATCGAACACTGAAGCTTTCTTT.

This chain links TRBV23-1 with TRBJ2-1; D not certain. TRBV23-1 is identified as an open reading frame with a role that is uncertain. Trimming took 4 bases from V and 8 from J, leaving 21 bases between them. CDR3 size: 16 residues. The CDR3 DNA is TGCGCCAGCAGTCCAAACACCCGTCAGGATGACGATGAGCAGTTCTTC. It translates to CASSPNTRQDDDEQFF.

This clone was seen a single time. The rearrangement uses TRBV6-5 and TRBJ1-2, with 8 positions matching TRBD1. The length of the CDR3 is 15 residues. Germline V gives CDR1 MNHEY, CDR2 SVGAGI. V lost 6 bases and J lost 4; bases outside the gene matches: 10. CDR3 amino acids: CASSSRPGQGYGYTF. For the CDR3, the DNA is TGTGCCAGCAGCTCGCGCCCCGGACAGGGCTATGGCTACACCTTC.

This rearrangement joins TRBV6-2 or TRBV6-3 to TRBJ1-1, with D tentatively TRBD1 (6 bases). Trimming took 5 bases from V and 1 from J, leaving 14 bases between them. This CDR3 is 15 amino acids long. Per germline, CDR1 MNHEY and CDR2 SVGEGT. DNA of the CDR3: TGTGCCAGCAGTCGCGCCGGACAGCCGAACACTGAAGCTTTCTTT. Its translation: CASSRAGQPNTEAFF.

This chain joins TRBV29-1 and TRBJ2-5, with TRBD1 as a possible D gene (5 bases). CDR1 and CDR2 (germline): SQVTM, ANQGSEA. This CDR3 comprises 13 residues. Trimming pared 3 bases from V and 5 bases from J, leaving 13 bases between. The CDR3 nucleotides read TGCAGCGTTGAGGGGCAGCCCAAGGAGACCCAGTACTTC. It encodes CSVEGQPKETQYF. The complete variable domain, with remaining parts taken from reference TRBV29-1 and TRBJ2-5, reads SAVISQKPSRDICQRGTSLTIQCQVDSQVTMMFWYRQQPGQSLTLIATANQGSEATYESGFVIDKFPISRPNLTFSTLTVSNMSPEDSSIYLCSVEGQPKETQYFGPGTRLLVL.

The chain is built from TRBV5-6 and TRBJ1-2; D gene ambiguous. The V end was cut by 4 bases, the J end by 4 bases, with 20 bases between. Germline assignment: CDR1 SGHDT and CDR2 YYEEEE. This CDR3 is built from 16 residues. CDR3 DNA: TGTGCCAGCAGCCTGTGGGGTCCGGGGATCGGCTATGGCTACACCTTC. As protein: CASSLWGPGIGYGYTF.

The gene calls are TRBV9 and TRBJ2-1; TRBD2 agrees at 9 bases. CDR3 length: 17 residues. Germline V gives CDR1 SGDLS, CDR2 YYNGEE. V trimming: 0 bases; J trimming: 6 bases; junction bases outside the gene matches: 10. The CDR3 nucleotides read TGTGCCAGCAGCGTAGGGGCTAGCGGGGTTATGGGCAATGAGCAGTTCTTC. This translates into CASSVGASGVMGNEQFF.